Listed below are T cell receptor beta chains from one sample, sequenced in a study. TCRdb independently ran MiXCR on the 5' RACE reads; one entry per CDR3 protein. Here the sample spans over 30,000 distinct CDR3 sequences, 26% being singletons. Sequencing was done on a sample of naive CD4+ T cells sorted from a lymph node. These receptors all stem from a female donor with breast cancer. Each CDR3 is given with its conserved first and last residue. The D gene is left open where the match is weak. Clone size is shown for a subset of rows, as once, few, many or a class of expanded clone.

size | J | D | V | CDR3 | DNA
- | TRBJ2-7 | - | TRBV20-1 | CSAREAALYEQYF | TGCAGTGCTAGAGAGGCAGCTCTCTACGAGCAGTACTTC
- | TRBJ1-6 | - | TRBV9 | CASSISTGPLHF | TGTGCCAGCAGCATTTCCACAGGCCCCCTCCACTTT
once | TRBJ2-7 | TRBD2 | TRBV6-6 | CASRTSSGGSYEQYF | TGTGCCAGCAGAACCTCTAGCGGAGGCTCCTACGAGCAGTACTTC
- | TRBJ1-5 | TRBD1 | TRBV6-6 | CVTQGQGRHNQPQHF | TGTGTCACCCAGGGACAGGGGCGACACAATCAGCCCCAGCATTTT
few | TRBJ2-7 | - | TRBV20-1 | CSARETVRHEQYF | TGCAGTGCTAGGGAAACAGTCCGCCACGAGCAGTACTTC
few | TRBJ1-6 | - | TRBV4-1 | CASSQEQNSPLHF | TGCGCCAGCAGCCAAGAACAGAATTCACCCCTCCACTTT
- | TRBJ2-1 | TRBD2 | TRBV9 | CASSVYGGGAVNEQFF | TGTGCCAGCAGCGTATATGGCGGGGGGGCTGTTAATGAGCAGTTCTTC
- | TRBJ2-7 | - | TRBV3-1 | CASSQDRGYYEQYF | TGTGCCAGCAGCCAAGACAGGGGCTACTACGAGCAGTACTTC
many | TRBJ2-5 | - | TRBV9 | CASSVEGWIQETQYF | TGTGCCAGCAGCGTAGAGGGGTGGATCCAAGAGACCCAGTACTTC
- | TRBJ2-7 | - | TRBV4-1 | CASSQRVGDSYEQYF | TGCGCCAGCAGCCAGAGGGTAGGGGACTCCTACGAGCAGTACTTC
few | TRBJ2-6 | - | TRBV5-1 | CASSPPASSGANVLTF | TGCGCCAGCAGCCCCCCGGCTTCCTCTGGGGCCAACGTCCTGACTTTC
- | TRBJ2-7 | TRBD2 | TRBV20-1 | CSAEELAGGRNEQYF | TGCAGTGCTGAGGAGCTGGCGGGAGGGAGGAACGAGCAGTACTTC
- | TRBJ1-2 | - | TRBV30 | CAWADDSYGYTF | TGTGCCTGGGCAGACGATAGCTATGGCTACACCTTC
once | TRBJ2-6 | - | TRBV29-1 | CSVQLSGANVLTF | TGCAGCGTGCAACTATCTGGGGCCAACGTCCTGACTTTC
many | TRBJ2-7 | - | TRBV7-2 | CASSLGSGFSYEQYF | TGTGCCAGCAGCTTAGGAAGCGGATTCTCCTACGAGCAGTACTTC
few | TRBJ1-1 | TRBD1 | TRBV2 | CASSPGQGLTEAFF | TGTGCCAGCAGCCCAGGACAGGGACTTACTGAAGCTTTCTTT
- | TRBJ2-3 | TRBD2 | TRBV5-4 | CASSTLPSGRTDTQYF | TGTGCCAGCAGCACGCTACCTAGCGGTCGCACAGATACGCAGTATTTT
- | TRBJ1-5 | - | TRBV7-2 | CASSLGERQPQHF | TGTGCCAGCAGCTTGGGGGAGAGGCAGCCCCAGCATTTT
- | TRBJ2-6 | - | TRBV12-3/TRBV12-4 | CASSPPANVLTF | TGTGCCAGCAGCCCTCCCGCCAACGTCCTGACTTTC
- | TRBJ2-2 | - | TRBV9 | CASSTQRVPGELFF | TGTGCCAGCAGCACCCAGCGGGTCCCCGGGGAGCTGTTTTTT
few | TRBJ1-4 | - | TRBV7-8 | CVSKSTEKLFF | TGTGTCAGCAAGTCTACCGAAAAACTGTTTTTT
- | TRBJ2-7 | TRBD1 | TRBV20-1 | CSAPSGQDYEQYF | TGCAGTGCTCCCTCGGGACAGGACTACGAGCAGTACTTC
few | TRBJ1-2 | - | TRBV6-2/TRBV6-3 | CASSQSPQGNGYTF | TGTGCCAGCAGTCAGAGTCCTCAGGGAAATGGCTACACCTTC
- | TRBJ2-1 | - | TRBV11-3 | CASSLDSLPYNEQFF | TGTGCCAGCAGCCTCGACTCCCTTCCATACAATGAGCAGTTCTTC
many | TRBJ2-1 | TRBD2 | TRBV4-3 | CASSQDWGGVGPNEQFF | TGCGCCAGCAGCCAAGATTGGGGAGGGGTCGGTCCCAATGAGCAGTTCTTC
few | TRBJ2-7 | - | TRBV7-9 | CASSLTGDAYEQYF | TGTGCCAGCAGCTTAACGGGGGATGCCTACGAGCAGTACTTC
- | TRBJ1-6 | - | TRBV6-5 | CASSYSGSQGNSPLHF | TGTGCCAGCAGTTACTCGGGGAGTCAGGGGAATTCACCCCTCCACTTT
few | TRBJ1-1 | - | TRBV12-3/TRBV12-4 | CASGSTSGAFF | TGTGCCAGCGGGTCTACCTCGGGCGCTTTCTTT
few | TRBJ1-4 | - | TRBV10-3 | CAISTTENEKLFF | TGTGCCATCAGCACGACAGAAAATGAAAAACTGTTTTTT
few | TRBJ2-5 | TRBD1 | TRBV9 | CASSPDRGHETQYF | TGTGCCAGCAGCCCTGACAGGGGGCATGAGACCCAGTACTTC
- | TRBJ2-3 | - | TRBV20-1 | CSPGAGGPGGGTQYF | TGCAGTCCCGGCGCTGGCGGGCCCGGCGGAGGGACGCAGTATTTT
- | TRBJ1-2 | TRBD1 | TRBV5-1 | CASSLTGEGYTF | TGCGCCAGCAGCCTGACAGGGGAAGGCTACACCTTC
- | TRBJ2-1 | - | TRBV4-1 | CASTQWTEYNEQFF | TGCGCCAGCACCCAATGGACAGAGTACAATGAGCAGTTCTTC
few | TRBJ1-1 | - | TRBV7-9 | CASSAQGRNTEAFF | TGTGCCAGCAGCGCACAGGGCAGGAACACTGAAGCTTTCTTT
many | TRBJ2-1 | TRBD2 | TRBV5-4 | CASNLPGASGINEQFF | TGTGCCAGCAACCTGCCTGGGGCTAGCGGAATCAATGAGCAGTTCTTC
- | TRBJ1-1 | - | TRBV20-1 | CSARGTRTNTEAFF | TGCAGTGCTAGGGGGACCCGTACGAACACTGAAGCTTTCTTT
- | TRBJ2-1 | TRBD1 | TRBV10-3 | CAISDRTGGDEQFF | TGTGCCATCAGTGATAGGACAGGGGGAGATGAGCAGTTCTTC
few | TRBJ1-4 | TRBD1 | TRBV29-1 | CSGGQGSEKLFF | TGCAGCGGTGGACAGGGGAGTGAAAAACTGTTTTTT
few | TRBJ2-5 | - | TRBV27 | CASNPSGYQETQYF | TGTGCCAGCAACCCGTCGGGGTACCAAGAGACCCAGTACTTC
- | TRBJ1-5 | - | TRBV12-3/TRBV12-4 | CASSLDSLNQPQHF | TGTGCCAGCAGCTTGGACAGCCTCAATCAGCCCCAGCATTTT
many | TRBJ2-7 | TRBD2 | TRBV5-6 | CASSLWGTSGSLNEQYF | TGTGCCAGCAGCTTGTGGGGGACTAGCGGGAGTCTGAACGAGCAGTACTTC
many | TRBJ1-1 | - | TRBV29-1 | CSAEDGSFYTEAFF | TGCAGCGCTGAGGATGGCAGTTTTTACACTGAAGCTTTCTTT